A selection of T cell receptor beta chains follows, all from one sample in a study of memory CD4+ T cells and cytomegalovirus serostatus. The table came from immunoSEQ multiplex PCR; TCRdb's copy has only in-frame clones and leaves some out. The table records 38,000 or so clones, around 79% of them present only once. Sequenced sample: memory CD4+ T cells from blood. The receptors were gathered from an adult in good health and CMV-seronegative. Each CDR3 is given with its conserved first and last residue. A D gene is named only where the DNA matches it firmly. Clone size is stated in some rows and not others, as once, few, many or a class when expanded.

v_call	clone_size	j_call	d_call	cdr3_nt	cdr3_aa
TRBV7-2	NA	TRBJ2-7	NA	TGTGCCAGCAGCTGGGCAGGGGACTACGAGCAGTACTTC	CASSWAGDYEQYF
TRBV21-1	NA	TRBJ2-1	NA	TGTGCCAGCAGCAAAGTCGCGAATCGTCGGTTCTTC	CASSKVANRRFF
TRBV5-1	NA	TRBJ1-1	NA	TGCGCCAGCAGCTTCGCAGAGAACACTGAAGCTTTCTTT	CASSFAENTEAFF
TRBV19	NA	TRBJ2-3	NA	TGTGCCAGTAGTCCACTACGAACTACAGATACGCAGTATTTT	CASSPLRTTDTQYF
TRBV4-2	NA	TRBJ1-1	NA	TGTGCCAGCAGCCAAGATCCAGGTCAGAACACTGAAGCTTTCTTT	CASSQDPGQNTEAFF
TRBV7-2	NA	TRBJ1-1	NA	TGTGCCAGCAGCTTGGGGGGACCAGCTAACACTGAAGCTTTCTTT	CASSLGGPANTEAFF
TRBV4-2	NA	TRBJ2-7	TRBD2	TGTGCCAGCAGCCAAGAAATCCCCACTAGCGGGCGGTCGGAGCAGTACTTC	CASSQEIPTSGRSEQYF
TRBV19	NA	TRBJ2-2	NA	TGTGCCTCGAATAGGGCGGCGAACACCGGGGAGCTGTTTTTT	CASNRAANTGELFF
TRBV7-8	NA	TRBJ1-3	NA	TGTGCCAGCAGCCCGGGACAATTCTCTGGAAACACCATATATTTT	CASSPGQFSGNTIYF
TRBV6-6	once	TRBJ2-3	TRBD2	TGTGCCAGCAGTTACTCATTGGGGGGGGGTCGAGATACGCAGTATTTT	CASSYSLGGGRDTQYF
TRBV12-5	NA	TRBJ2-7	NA	TGTGCTAGTGGTTTGATAGTGGGTGGCGAGCAGTACTTC	CASGLIVGGEQYF
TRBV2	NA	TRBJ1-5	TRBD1	TGTGCCAGCAGTACAGGACAGGAGAATCAGCCCCAGCATTTT	CASSTGQENQPQHF
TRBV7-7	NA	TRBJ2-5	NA	TGTGCCAGCAGCTTAGGTCGCTTCCCAGGTGCTTACCAAGAGACCCAGTACTTC	CASSLGRFPGAYQETQYF
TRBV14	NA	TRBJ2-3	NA	TGTGCCAGCAGCCAAGGGGTAGATACGCAGTATTTT	CASSQGVDTQYF
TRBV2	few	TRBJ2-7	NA	TGTGCCAGCAGTGAAGTGCGGGGCGACTCCTACGAGCAGTACTTC	CASSEVRGDSYEQYF
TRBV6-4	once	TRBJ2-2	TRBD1	TGTGCCAGCAGACCCGACAGGGCGGGCACCGGGGAGCTGTTTTTT	CASRPDRAGTGELFF
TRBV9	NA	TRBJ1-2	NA	TGTGCCAGCAGATCGGGACCTAACTATGGCTACACCTTC	CASRSGPNYGYTF
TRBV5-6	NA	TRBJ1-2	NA	TGTGCCAGCAGCCCCCCTCACTCAACCCTTGGCTACACCTTC	CASSPPHSTLGYTF
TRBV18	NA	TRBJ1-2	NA	TGTGCCAGCTCACGCTCAGGGAGGGGCAGGGACTATGGCTACACCTTC	CASSRSGRGRDYGYTF
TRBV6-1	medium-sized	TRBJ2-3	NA	TGTGCCAGCAGTGAAGCGCTTCGGAATACGCAGTATTTT	CASSEALRNTQYF
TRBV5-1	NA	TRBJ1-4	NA	TGCGCCAGCAGCTTGGAAGGACATCTGCTCAATGAAAAACTGTTTTTT	CASSLEGHLLNEKLFF
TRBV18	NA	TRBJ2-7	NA	TGTGCCAGCTCACCGTTAACAGACAGTCCCTACGAGCAGTACTTC	CASSPLTDSPYEQYF